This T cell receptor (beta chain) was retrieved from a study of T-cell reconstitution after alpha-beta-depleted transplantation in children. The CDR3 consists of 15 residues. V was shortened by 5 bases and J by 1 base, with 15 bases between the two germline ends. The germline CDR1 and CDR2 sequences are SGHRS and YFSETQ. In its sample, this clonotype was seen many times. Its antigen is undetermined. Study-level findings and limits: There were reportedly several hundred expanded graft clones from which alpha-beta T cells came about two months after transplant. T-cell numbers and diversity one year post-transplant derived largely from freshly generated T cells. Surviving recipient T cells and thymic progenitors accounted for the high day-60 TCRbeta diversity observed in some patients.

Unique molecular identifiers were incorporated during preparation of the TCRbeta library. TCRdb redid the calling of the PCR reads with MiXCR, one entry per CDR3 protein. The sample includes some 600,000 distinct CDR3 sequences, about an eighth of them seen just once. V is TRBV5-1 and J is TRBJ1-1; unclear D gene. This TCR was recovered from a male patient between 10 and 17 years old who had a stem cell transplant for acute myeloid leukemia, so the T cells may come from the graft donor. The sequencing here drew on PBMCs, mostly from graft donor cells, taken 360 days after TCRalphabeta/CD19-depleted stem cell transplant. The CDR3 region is CASRALLSGNTEAFF. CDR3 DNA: TGCGCCAGCAGAGCCCTTTTGAGTGGGAACACTGAAGCTTTCTTT.